These 20 T cell receptor beta chains originate from one sample sequenced in a study of beta chain features in type 1 diabetes. Expressed TCRB transcripts were sequenced after all isolated RNA was converted to cDNA. The assay was immunoSEQ multiplex PCR, and TCRdb's table has in-frame clones only and misses some. The sample holds some 150,000 clones, around 10% seen once. Source material: central memory CD4+ T cells from blood. All receptors come from a young man in good health.

This clone showed up just a few times. The rearrangement links TRBV7-9 to TRBJ1-2; the match to TRBD1 covers 7 bases. Per the germline V gene, CDR1 is SEHNR and CDR2 is FQNEAQ (reference sequence). Losses at the gene ends were 6 bases for V and 6 bases for J; bases not matched to a gene: 13. The CDR3 runs 15 residues. The CDR3 loop is CASSLLIDRDNGYTF. The CDR3 nucleotides read TGTGCCAGCAGTCTACTTATCGACAGGGATAATGGCTACACCTTC.

The chain couples TRBV28 to TRBJ2-7, with a tentative D call TRBD2 (5 bases). The V and J ends lost 5 bases and 2 bases respectively, with 16 bases between them. This CDR3 has 15 amino acids. Germline lookup yields CDR1 MDHEN and CDR2 SYDVKM. CDR3 DNA sequence: TGTGCCAGCAGTCGGGGAGCGTCTTCTACCTACGAGCAGTACTTC. Translating gives CASSRGASSTYEQYF.

This clone came up a few times. The V call is TRBV19, the J call TRBJ2-1; perhaps TRBD2 as D (6 bases). The CDR3 runs to 16 residues. Trimming removed 1 base at V and 7 bases at J, with 17 bases between. Germline V gene data show CDR1 as LNHDA and CDR2 as SQIVND (reference sequence). The CDR3 region is CASSIGAGTLGNEQFF. CDR3 nucleotide sequence: TGTGCCAGTAGTATAGGTGCCGGGACTCTCGGGAATGAGCAGTTCTTC.

The rearrangement joins TRBV5-5 to TRBJ2-7; a possible D gene is TRBD2 (6 bases). Germline values: CDR1 SGHKS, CDR2 YYEKEE (reference sequence). The CDR3 consists of 12 residues. V lost 4 bases, J lost 3 bases, and 8 bases lay in between. DNA of the CDR3: TGTGCCAGCAGCATCGGGGGCTACGAGCAGTACTTC. It is translated as CASSIGGYEQYF. Full variable domain (missing parts from reference TRBV5-5 and TRBJ2-7): DAGVTQSPTHLIKTRGQQVTLRCSPISGHKSVSWYQQVLGQGPQFIFQYYEKEERGRGNFPDRFSARQFPNYSSELNVNALLLGDSALYLCASSIGGYEQYFGPGTRLTVT.

The J gene is TRBJ1-1, the V gene TRBV30; a possible D gene is TRBD1 (5 bases). CDR1 is GTSNPN, CDR2 SVGIG, per germline (reference sequence). Trimming cost V 7 bases and J 1 base, with 10 bases left between them. The CDR3 length is 12 residues. DNA of the CDR3: TGTGCCTCCTCTCAGGGGAACACTGAAGCTTTCTTT. Translation: CASSQGNTEAFF.

This clone showed up just a few times. The chain uses TRBV7-6 and TRBJ2-3; 7 bases line up with TRBD1. This CDR3 has 16 amino acids. The V and J ends lost 5 bases and 0 bases, in that order; junction bases with no gene match: 8. Germline lookup yields CDR1 SGHVS and CDR2 FNYEAQ. The CDR3 spells CASSRLGQASTDTQYF. In DNA form, the CDR3 reads TGTGCCAGCAGCCGACTCGGACAGGCTAGCACAGATACGCAGTATTTT.

The chain links TRBV5-4 to TRBJ2-7; TRBD2 matches 11 bases. The germline V gene encodes CDR1 SGHNT and CDR2 YYREEE (reference sequence). The trim removed 5 bases at V and 2 bases at J, leaving 9 bases unmatched. The CDR3 length is 16 residues. CDR3: CASSFSLAGGPYEQYF. CDR3 nucleotides: TGTGCCAGCAGTTTCTCGTTAGCGGGAGGGCCCTACGAGCAGTACTTC.

In this sample, this clone turned up a few times. The J gene is TRBJ2-5, the V gene TRBV7-9, with 7 bases aligning to TRBD1. The CDR3 totals 15 residues. Germline CDR1 is SEHNR and CDR2 is FQNEAQ (reference sequence). V lost 1 base, J lost 5 bases, and 7 bases stayed unmatched. CDR3 loop: CASSLGGGKSETQYF. In nucleotides, the CDR3 is TGTGCCAGCAGCTTAGGAGGGGGCAAGTCCGAGACCCAGTACTTC. Supplemented by reference TRBV7-9 and TRBJ2-5, the full variable domain reads DTGVSQNPRHKITKRGQNVTFRCDPISEHNRLYWYRQTLGQGPEFLTYFQNEAQLEKSRLLSDRFSAERPKGSFSTLEIQRTEQGDSAMYLCASSLGGGKSETQYFGPGTRLLVL.

The chain joins TRBV11-2 to TRBJ1-2; TRBD1 aligns across 10 bases. The V gene's germline CDR1 is SGHAT and CDR2 FQNNGV. V dropped 5 bases and J dropped 3; count of bases not matched to a gene: 9. The CDR3 runs 16 residues. The CDR3 coding sequence is TGTGCCAGCAGCGCGCCGGGACAGGGGCCTTACTATGGCTACACCTTC. Translating gives CASSAPGQGPYYGYTF.

This clone came up many times. V and J are TRBV28 and TRBJ2-7, with no clear D. From germline, CDR1 is MDHEN and CDR2 SYDVKM. V lost 4 bases and J 2 bases, leaving 9 bases between the germline ends. The CDR3 has 13 residues. CDR3 in DNA: TGTGCCAGCAGTTCCGCCCATCCCTACGAGCAGTACTTC. This sequence encodes CASSSAHPYEQYF. The full variable domain, completed using reference TRBV28 and TRBJ2-7, is DVKVTQSSRYLVKRTGEKVFLECVQDMDHENMFWYRQDPGLGLRLIYFSYDVKMKEKGDIPEGYSVSREKKERFSLILESASTNQTSMYLCASSSAHPYEQYFGPGTRLTVT.

This clone was found a few times. The chain carries TRBV29-1 and TRBJ2-3, with a weak D call TRBD1 (5 bases). The germline V gene has CDR1 SQVTM and CDR2 ANQGSEA. V lost 3 bases and J 4 bases, leaving 14 bases between the germline ends. CDR3 length: 14 residues. CDR3 DNA: TGCAGCGTTGAGAAGGGGTCGATGTCAGATACGCAGTATTTT. Translating it yields CSVEKGSMSDTQYF.

CDR3 protein: CAISENYRDQPQHF. In DNA form, the CDR3 reads TGTGCCATCAGTGAGAACTACAGGGATCAGCCCCAGCATTTT. This rearrangement joins TRBV10-3 to TRBJ1-5; a weak D match, TRBD1 (6 bases). V was trimmed by 2 bases and J by 5 bases, leaving 10 bases between them. The germline gives CDR1 ENHRY, CDR2 SYGVKD. This CDR3 has 14 residues.

This clone was found a few times. V is TRBV5-1 and J is TRBJ1-1; D unclear. This CDR3 is built from 15 residues. Trimming cost V 0 bases and J 3 bases, with 12 bases left between them. CDR1 and CDR2 from the germline V gene are SGHRS and YFSETQ. CDR3: CASSLDGVTDTEAFF. In nucleotides, the CDR3 is TGCGCCAGCAGCTTGGATGGCGTCACGGACACTGAAGCTTTCTTT.

The chain is built from TRBV19 and TRBJ1-3; D remains unclear. Germline lookup yields CDR1 LNHDA and CDR2 SQIVND (reference sequence). Trimming pared 7 bases from V and 3 bases from J, leaving 19 bases between. The CDR3 runs 16 residues. The CDR3 loop is CASTLTGAVFGNTIYF. DNA for the CDR3: TGTGCCAGTACACTCACCGGAGCGGTTTTTGGAAACACCATATATTTT.

This clone was detected only a few times. J is TRBJ1-1 and V is TRBV5-8; D gene uncertain. Germline V CDR1 and CDR2: SGHTS, YDEGEE. V was trimmed by 3 bases and J by 0 bases, leaving 9 bases between them. This CDR3 is built from 14 residues. CDR3 amino acids: CASSWPGLNTEAFF. The CDR3 nucleotides read TGTGCCAGCAGCTGGCCCGGACTGAACACTGAAGCTTTCTTT.

This rearrangement joins TRBV18 to TRBJ2-7, with TRBD1 matching 10 bases. Germline lookup yields CDR1 KGHSH and CDR2 LQKENI. The CDR3 has 14 residues. V was clipped by 5 bases and J by 5 bases; unmatched bases: 6. In nucleotides, the CDR3 is TGTGCCAGCTCAGAGGGACAGGGGATAAACGAGCAGTACTTC. It specifies CASSEGQGINEQYF.

Concerning this clone: The sample holds other DNA sequences that translate to the same CDR3. The chain recombines TRBV7-2 with TRBJ1-1; a possible D gene is TRBD1 (5 bases). V shed 7 bases and J shed 1 base, with 10 bases lying between them. The germline CDR1 and CDR2 sequences are SGHTA and FQGNSA. The CDR3 is 13 residues long. The CDR3 protein is CASKRQGNTEAFF. The DNA for the CDR3 is TGTGCCAGCAAGAGGCAGGGGAACACTGAAGCTTTCTTT.

In this sample, this clone turned up a few times. This chain joins TRBV9 and TRBJ1-4; a weak D match, TRBD1 (6 bases). The CDR3 covers 15 residues. Germline CDR1 is SGDLS and CDR2 is YYNGEE. V was cut by 5 bases and J by 0 bases, with 11 bases left in between. The CDR3 DNA sequence: TGTGCCAGCAGTACACAGGGAACAACTAATGAAAAACTGTTTTTT. As protein: CASSTQGTTNEKLFF.

This clone was seen more than once but under ten times. The chain uses TRBV15 and TRBJ2-1; 8 nucleotides match TRBD1. Per germline, CDR1 LNHNV and CDR2 YYDKDF (reference sequence). Germline trimming cut 3 bases from V and 4 bases from J; bases unmatched to any gene: 11. This CDR3 has 17 amino acids. CDR3 coding DNA: TGTGCCACCAGCAGCGTACTCGGACAGGGAGTGTACAATGAGCAGTTCTTC. Translation: CATSSVLGQGVYNEQFF.

The chain uses TRBV30 and TRBJ1-3; D remains ambiguous. CDR1 and CDR2 from the germline V gene are GTSNPN and SVGIG (reference sequence). This CDR3 contains 13 residues. The V gene lost 0 bases and the J gene lost 1 base, with 4 bases spanning the gap. CDR3 protein: CAWSVKSGNTIYF. CDR3 bases: TGTGCCTGGAGTGTGAAATCTGGAAACACCATATATTTT.